The clone carrying this T cell receptor (beta chain) was recorded a few times. In TCRdb, the RT-PCR reads were re-called with MiXCR into one record per CDR3 protein. The data show over 200,000 distinct CDR3 sequences, with around 41% seen just once and about 9.9% held by the top ten. The sample comes from a study of patients and donors after allogeneic stem cell transplantation. The CDR3 has 14 residues. CDR1 and CDR2 (germline): SGHRS, YFSETQ. Trimming removed 4 bases from V and 6 bases from J, with 16 bases in between. V usage is TRBV5-1 and J usage is TRBJ1-2, with a weak D call TRBD1 (6 bases). The clonotype comes from a human donor who was either an allogeneic HSCT recipient or a stem cell or donor lymphocyte infusion donor (not recorded which). It is not recorded whose cells these are; they may come from a transplant donor. Source material: blood, either unsorted or a sorted T cell fraction (not recorded which). CDR3 DNA sequence: TGCGCCAGCAGCCGGGACATCCCGCAAAATGGCTACACCTTC. It yields the protein CASSRDIPQNGYTF. The whole variable domain, remainder taken from reference TRBV5-1 and TRBJ1-2, is KAGVTQTPRYLIKTRGQQVTLSCSPISGHRSVSWYQQTPGQGLQFLFEYFSETQRNKGNFPGRFSGRQFSNSRSEMNVSTLELGDSALYLCASSRDIPQNGYTFGSGTRLTVV.